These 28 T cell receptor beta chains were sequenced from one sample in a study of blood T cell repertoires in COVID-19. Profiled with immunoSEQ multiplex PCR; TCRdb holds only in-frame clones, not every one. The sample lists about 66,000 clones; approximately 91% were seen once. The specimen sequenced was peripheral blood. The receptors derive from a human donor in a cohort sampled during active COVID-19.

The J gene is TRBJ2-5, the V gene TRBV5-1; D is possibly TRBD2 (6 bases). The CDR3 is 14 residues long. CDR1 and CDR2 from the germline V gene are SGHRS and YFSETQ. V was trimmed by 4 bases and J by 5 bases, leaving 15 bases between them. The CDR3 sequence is CASSLLGEEETQYF. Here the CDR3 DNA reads TGCGCCAGCAGCCTTTTGGGGGAGGAGGAGACCCAGTACTTC.

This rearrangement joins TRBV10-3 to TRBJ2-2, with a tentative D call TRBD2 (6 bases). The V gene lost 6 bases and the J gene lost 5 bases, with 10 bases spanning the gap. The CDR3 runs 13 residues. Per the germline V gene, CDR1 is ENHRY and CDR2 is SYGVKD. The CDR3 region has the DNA TGTGCCATCAGACCCCGGGAGACCGGGGAGCTGTTTTTT. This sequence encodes CAIRPRETGELFF.

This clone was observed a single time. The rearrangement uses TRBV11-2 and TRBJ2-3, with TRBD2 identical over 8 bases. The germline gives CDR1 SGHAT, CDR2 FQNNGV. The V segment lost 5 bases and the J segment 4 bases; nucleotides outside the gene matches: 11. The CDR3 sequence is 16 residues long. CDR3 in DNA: TGTGCCAGCAGCCTAGTTTGGACTAGCAATTCAGATACGCAGTATTTT. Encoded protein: CASSLVWTSNSDTQYF.

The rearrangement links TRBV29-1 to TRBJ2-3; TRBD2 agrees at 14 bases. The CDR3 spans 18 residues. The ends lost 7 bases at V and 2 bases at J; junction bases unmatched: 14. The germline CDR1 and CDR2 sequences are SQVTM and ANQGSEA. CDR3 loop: CSGRGLAGARVPTDTQYF. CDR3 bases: TGCAGCGGTAGGGGACTAGCGGGGGCCCGTGTTCCCACAGATACGCAGTATTTT.

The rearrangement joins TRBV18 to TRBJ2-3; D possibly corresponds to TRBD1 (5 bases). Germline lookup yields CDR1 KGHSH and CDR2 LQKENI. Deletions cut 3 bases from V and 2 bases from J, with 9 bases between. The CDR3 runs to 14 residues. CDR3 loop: CASSPEQVTDTQYF. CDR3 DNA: TGTGCCAGCTCACCGGAACAGGTCACAGATACGCAGTATTTT.

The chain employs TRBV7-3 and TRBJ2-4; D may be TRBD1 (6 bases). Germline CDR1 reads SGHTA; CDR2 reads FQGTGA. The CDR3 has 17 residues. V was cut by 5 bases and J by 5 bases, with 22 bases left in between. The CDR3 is CASSPGTKGLRENIQYF. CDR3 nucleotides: TGTGCCAGCAGCCCCGGGACAAAGGGTCTTAGGGAAAACATTCAGTACTTC.

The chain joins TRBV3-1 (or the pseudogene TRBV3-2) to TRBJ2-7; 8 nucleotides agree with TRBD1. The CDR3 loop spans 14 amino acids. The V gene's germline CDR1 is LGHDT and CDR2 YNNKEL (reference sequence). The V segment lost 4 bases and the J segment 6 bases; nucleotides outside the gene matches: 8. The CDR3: CASSPRGTGLEQYF. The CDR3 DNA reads TGTGCCAGCAGCCCCCGTGGGACAGGCCTCGAGCAGTACTTC.

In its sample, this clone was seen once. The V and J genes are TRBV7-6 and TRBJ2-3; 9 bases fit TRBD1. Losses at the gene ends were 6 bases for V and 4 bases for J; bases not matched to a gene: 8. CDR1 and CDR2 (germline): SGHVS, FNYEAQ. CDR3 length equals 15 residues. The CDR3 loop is CASSPIRQGADTQYF. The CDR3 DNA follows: TGTGCCAGCAGTCCCATCAGACAGGGGGCAGATACGCAGTATTTT.

CDR3 coding DNA: TGTGCCAGCAGGGGGAGTATACCGACTGATACGCAGTATTTT. Translated: CASRGSIPTDTQYF. The chain combines TRBV28 with TRBJ2-3; D perhaps matches TRBD2 (5 bases). The CDR3 has 14 amino acids. CDR1 and CDR2 (germline): MDHEN, SYDVKM. V was shortened by 6 bases and J by 6 bases, with 16 bases between the two germline ends.

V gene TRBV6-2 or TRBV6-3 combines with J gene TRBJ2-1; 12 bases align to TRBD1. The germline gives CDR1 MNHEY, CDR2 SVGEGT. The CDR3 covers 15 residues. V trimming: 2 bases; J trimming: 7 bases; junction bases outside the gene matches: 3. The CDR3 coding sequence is TGTGCCAGCAGTTACGGGGACAGGGGGCGGAATGAGCAGTTCTTC. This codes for CASSYGDRGRNEQFF.

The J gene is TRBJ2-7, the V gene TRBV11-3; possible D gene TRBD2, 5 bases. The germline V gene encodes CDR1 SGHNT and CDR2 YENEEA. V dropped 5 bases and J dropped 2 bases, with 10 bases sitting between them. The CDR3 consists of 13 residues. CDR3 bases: TGTGCCAGCAGCCGTGGGGAGACCTACGAGCAGTACTTC. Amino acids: CASSRGETYEQYF.

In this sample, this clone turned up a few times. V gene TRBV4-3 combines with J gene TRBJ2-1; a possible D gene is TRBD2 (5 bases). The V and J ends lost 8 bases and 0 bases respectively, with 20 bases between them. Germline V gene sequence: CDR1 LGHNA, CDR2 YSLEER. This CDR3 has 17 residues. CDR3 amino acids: CASSSRPTRRSYNEQFF. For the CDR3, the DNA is TGCGCCAGCTCTTCCCGACCTACTAGGCGCTCCTACAATGAGCAGTTCTTC.

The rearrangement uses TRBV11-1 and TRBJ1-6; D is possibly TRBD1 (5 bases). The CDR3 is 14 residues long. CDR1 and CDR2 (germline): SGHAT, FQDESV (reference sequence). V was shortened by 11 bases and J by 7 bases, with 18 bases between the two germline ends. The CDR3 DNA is TGTGCCTCCAGCGGGGCAGCAGTCAATTCACCCCTCCACTTT. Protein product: CASSGAAVNSPLHF.

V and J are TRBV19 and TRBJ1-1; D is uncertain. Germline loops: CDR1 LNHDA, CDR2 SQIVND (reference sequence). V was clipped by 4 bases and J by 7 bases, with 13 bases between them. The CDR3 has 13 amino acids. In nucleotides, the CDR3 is TGTGCCAGTAGTACAGAAATTCGGGGTGAAGCTTTCTTT. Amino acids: CASSTEIRGEAFF.

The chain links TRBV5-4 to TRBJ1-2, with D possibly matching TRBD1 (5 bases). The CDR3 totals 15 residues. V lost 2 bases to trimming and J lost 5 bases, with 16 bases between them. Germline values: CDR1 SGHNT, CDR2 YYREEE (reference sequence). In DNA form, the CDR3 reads TGTGCCAGCAGCTTCGAGGTCAGGGTGGGGTATGGCTACACCTTC. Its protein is CASSFEVRVGYGYTF.

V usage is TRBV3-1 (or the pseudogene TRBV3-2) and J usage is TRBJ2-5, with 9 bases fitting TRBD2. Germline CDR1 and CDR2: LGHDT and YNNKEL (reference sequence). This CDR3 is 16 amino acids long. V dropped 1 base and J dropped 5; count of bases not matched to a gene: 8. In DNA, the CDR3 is TGTGCCAGCAGCCAAGTGGGCGGGAGGGCCGAGGAGACCCAGTACTTC. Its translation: CASSQVGGRAEETQYF.

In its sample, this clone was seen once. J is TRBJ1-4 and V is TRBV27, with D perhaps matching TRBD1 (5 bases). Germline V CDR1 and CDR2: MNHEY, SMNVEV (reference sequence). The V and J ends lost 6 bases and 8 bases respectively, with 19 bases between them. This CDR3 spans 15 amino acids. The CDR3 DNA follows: TGTGCCAGCAGCCGGATTAATAAGGGGTGGGAAAAACTGTTTTTT. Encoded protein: CASSRINKGWEKLFF.

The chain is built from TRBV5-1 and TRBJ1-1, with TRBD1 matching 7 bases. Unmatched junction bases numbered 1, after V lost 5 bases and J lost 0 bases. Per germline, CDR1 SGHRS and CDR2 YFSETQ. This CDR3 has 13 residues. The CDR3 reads CASRQGVNTEAFF. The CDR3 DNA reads TGCGCCAGCAGGCAGGGGGTGAACACTGAAGCTTTCTTT.

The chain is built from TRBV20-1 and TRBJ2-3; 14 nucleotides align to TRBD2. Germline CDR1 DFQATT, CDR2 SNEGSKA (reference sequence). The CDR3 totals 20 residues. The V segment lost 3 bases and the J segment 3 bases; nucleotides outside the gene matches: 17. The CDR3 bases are TGCAGTGCTAGTGACAGGACTAGCGGGGGGAGGCTTGGTAGTACAGATACGCAGTATTTT. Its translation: CSASDRTSGGRLGSTDTQYF.

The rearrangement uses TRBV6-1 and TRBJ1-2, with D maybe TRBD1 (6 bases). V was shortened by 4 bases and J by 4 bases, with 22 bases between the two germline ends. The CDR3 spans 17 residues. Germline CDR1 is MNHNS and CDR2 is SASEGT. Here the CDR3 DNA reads TGTGCCAGCAGTGCCTACAAAAGGGCAGGGGAGATCTATGGCTACACCTTC. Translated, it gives CASSAYKRAGEIYGYTF.

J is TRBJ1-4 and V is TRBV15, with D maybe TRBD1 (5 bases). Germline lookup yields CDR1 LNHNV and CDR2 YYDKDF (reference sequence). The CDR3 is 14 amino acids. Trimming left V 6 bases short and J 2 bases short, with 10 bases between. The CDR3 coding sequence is TGTGCCACCAGGGGGGGGTCCACTAATGAAAAACTGTTTTTT. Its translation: CATRGGSTNEKLFF.

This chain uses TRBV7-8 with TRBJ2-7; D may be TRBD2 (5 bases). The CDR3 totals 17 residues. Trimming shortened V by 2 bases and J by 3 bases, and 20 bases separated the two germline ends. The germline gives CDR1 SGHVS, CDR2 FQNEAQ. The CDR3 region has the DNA TGTGCCAGCAGCTTACGGCCACCCTCTGAGGGTGGCTACGAGCAGTACTTC. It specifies CASSLRPPSEGGYEQYF. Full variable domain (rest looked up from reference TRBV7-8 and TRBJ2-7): GAGVSQSPRYKVAKRGQDVALRCDPISGHVSLFWYQQALGQGPEFLTYFQNEAQLDKSGLPSDRFFAERPEGSVSTLKIQRTQQEDSAVYLCASSLRPPSEGGYEQYFGPGTRLTVT.

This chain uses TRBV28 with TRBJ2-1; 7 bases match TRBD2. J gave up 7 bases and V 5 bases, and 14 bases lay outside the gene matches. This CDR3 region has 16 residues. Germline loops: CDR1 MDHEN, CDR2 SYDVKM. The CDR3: CASSPVGLGTGNEQFF. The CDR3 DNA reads TGTGCCAGCAGTCCCGTTGGACTAGGGACGGGGAATGAGCAGTTCTTC.

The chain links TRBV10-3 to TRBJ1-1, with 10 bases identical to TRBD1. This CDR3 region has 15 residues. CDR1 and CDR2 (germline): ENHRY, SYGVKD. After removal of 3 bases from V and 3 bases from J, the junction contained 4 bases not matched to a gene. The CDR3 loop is CAISDSGTGDTEAFF. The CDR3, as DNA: TGTGCCATCAGTGATTCCGGGACAGGGGACACTGAAGCTTTCTTT.

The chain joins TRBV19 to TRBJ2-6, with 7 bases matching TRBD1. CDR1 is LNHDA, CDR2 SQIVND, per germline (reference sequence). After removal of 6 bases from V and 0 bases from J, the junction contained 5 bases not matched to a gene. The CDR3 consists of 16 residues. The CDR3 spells CASRPDRTSGANVLTF. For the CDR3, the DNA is TGTGCCAGTAGACCGGACAGGACCTCTGGGGCCAACGTCCTGACTTTC.

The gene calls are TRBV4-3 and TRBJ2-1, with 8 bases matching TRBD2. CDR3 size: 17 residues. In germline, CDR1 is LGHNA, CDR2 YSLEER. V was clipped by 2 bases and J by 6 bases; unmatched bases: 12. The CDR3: CASSQTRGSGEPNEQFF. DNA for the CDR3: TGCGCCAGCAGCCAAACCCGGGGTAGCGGGGAACCCAATGAGCAGTTCTTC.

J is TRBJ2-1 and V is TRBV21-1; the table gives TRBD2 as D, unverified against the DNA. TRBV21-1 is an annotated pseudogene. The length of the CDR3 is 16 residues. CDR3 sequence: CASSTEGGARVDEQFF. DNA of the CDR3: TGTGCCAGCAGCACTGAGGGGGGGGCGCGGGTTGATGAGCAGTTCTTC.

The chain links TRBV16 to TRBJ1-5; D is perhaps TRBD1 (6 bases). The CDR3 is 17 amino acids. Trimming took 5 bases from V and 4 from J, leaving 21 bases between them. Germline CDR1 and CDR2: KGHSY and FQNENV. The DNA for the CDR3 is TGTGCCAGCAGCAATACGCAAACAGGGAGGGGAAATCAGCCCCAGCATTTT. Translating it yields CASSNTQTGRGNQPQHF.